The 15 T cell receptor beta chains listed next were all sequenced from one sample in a study of cytomegalovirus exposure and HLA in healthy donors. 13 Jbeta primers and 60 Vbeta primers were used for the PCR. Only in-frame clones appear in the TCRdb table, and some are missing; sequencing was by immunoSEQ multiplex PCR. Its table records 70,000 or so clones. Sequencing was done on a sample of PBMCs. The receptors stem from a man aged 40-50 years in good health and CMV-seronegative.

The V gene is TRBV20-1, the J gene TRBJ1-1; the D is unclear. The CDR3 extends over 9 amino acids. The germline gives CDR1 DFQATT, CDR2 SNEGSKA (reference sequence). The V and J ends lost 0 bases and 11 bases respectively, with 4 bases between them. Here the CDR3 reads CSARDLAFF. Here the CDR3 DNA reads TGCAGTGCTAGAGATCTGGCTTTCTTT.

The chain joins TRBV29-1 to TRBJ2-5; D gene ambiguous. The DNA end lines up better with TRBJ2-7; the J call may be wrong. Germline CDR1 SQVTM, CDR2 ANQGSEA. The length of the CDR3 is 12 residues. The chain's CDR3 is CSVSLSSYEQYF. Written as DNA, the CDR3 is TGCAGCGTTTCGTTGAGCTCCTACGAGCAGTACTTC.

The rearrangement links TRBV5-1 to TRBJ2-7; the D gene is possibly TRBD1 (5 bases). The germline gives CDR1 SGHRS, CDR2 YFSETQ. The CDR3 is 14 amino acids. V dropped 0 bases and J dropped 0 bases, with 7 bases sitting between them. CDR3 amino acids: CASSLGGTSYEQYF. As DNA, the CDR3 is TGCGCCAGCAGCTTGGGGGGCACCTCCTACGAGCAGTACTTC.

Turning to this clone: An end of the junction does not agree with germline; a read error may underlie this. The chain uses TRBV7-7 and TRBJ2-1; D call uncertain. This CDR3 has 14 residues. In germline, CDR1 is SSHAT, CDR2 FNYEAQ (reference sequence). CDR3 sequence reads: CASSLVDTSGEQFF. Written as DNA, the CDR3 is TGTGCTAGCAGCTTAGTTGACACCTCCGGAGAGCAGTTCTTC.

V usage is TRBV29-1 and J usage is TRBJ2-3; the D gene is possibly TRBD1 (7 bases). The CDR3 has 12 amino acids. The germline V gene encodes CDR1 SQVTM and CDR2 ANQGSEA. Trimming took off 4 bases at V and 5 bases at J, with 10 bases between the two ends. The DNA for the CDR3 is TGCAGCGTTGTCAGGGGGGTAGATACGCAGTATTTT. It translates to CSVVRGVDTQYF.

The DNA for the CDR3 is TGCGCCAGCAGCTTGGACCCAGGGGGCTCCTACAATGAGCAGTTCTTC. Translating it yields CASSLDPGGSYNEQFF. The gene calls are TRBV5-1 and TRBJ2-1, with 7 bases fitting TRBD1. Germline CDR1 reads SGHRS; CDR2 reads YFSETQ. V shed 0 bases, J shed 0 bases, and the junction held 3 bases outside the gene matches. This CDR3 is built from 16 residues.

The V call is TRBV30, the J call TRBJ2-5, with 8 bases lining up with TRBD2. The germline gives CDR1 GTSNPN, CDR2 SVGIG (reference sequence). The CDR3 totals 14 residues. V lost 3 bases to trimming and J lost 4 bases; unmatched junction nucleotides: 7. CDR3 in amino acids: CAWRSGGRSETQYF. The CDR3 DNA sequence: TGTGCCTGGAGGTCTGGCGGGAGGTCAGAGACCCAGTACTTC.

V and J are TRBV19 and TRBJ2-2; D ambiguous. Germline-derived CDR1 and CDR2 are LNHDA and SQIVND (reference sequence). Trimming pared 3 bases from V and 1 base from J, leaving 6 bases between. The CDR3 is made up of 14 amino acids. The CDR3 spells CASSIRRNTGELFF. CDR3 in DNA: TGTGCCAGTAGTATTCGCAGGAACACCGGGGAGCTGTTTTTT. The whole variable domain, filled in from reference TRBV19 and TRBJ2-2, reads DGGITQSPKYLFRKEGQNVTLSCEQNLNHDAMYWYRQDPGQGLRLIYYSQIVNDFQKGDIAEGYSVSREKKESFPLTVTSAQKNPTAFYLCASSIRRNTGELFFGEGSRLTVL.

This sequence joins TRBV29-1 and TRBJ2-3; TRBD2 matches 11 bases. The ends lost 6 bases at V and 5 bases at J; junction bases unmatched: 7. Germline CDR1 and CDR2: SQVTM and ANQGSEA. CDR3 length: 14 residues. Here the CDR3 reads CSVIAGGWGDTQYF. The DNA of the CDR3 is TGCAGCGTGATAGCGGGGGGGTGGGGAGATACGCAGTATTTT.

This chain connects TRBV27 to TRBJ1-3; possible D gene TRBD1, 5 bases. Looked up from germline, CDR1 is MNHEY and CDR2 is SMNVEV (reference sequence). This CDR3 has 17 residues. Between the trimmed V and J ends, which lost 5 bases and 4 bases, there was a span of 21 bases. The CDR3: CASSPRIAGAGGNTIYF. The CDR3 DNA reads TGTGCCAGCAGTCCACGTATTGCTGGGGCGGGAGGAAACACCATATATTTT.

The chain uses TRBV9 and TRBJ2-5; D is perhaps TRBD2 (6 bases). Deletions cut 3 bases from V and 1 base from J, with 13 bases between. The CDR3 has 15 residues. The germline V gene encodes CDR1 SGDLS and CDR2 YYNGEE. The CDR3 DNA reads TGTGCCAGCAGCGCCACGGGACTGCTCCAAGAGACCCAGTACTTC. Its translation: CASSATGLLQETQYF. The full variable domain, its missing parts supplied by reference TRBV9 and TRBJ2-5, is DSGVTQTPKHLITATGQRVTLRCSPRSGDLSVYWYQQSLDQGLQFLIQYYNGEERAKGNILERFSAQQFPDLHSELNLSSLELGDSALYFCASSATGLLQETQYFGPGTRLLVL.

This chain joins TRBV18 and TRBJ2-7; TRBD1 matches 7 bases. CDR3 length equals 15 residues. CDR1 KGHSH and CDR2 LQKENI come from the germline V gene. The ends lost 0 bases at V and 2 bases at J; junction bases unmatched: 4. DNA for the CDR3: TGTGCCAGCTCACCACCAGACAGGGAAGCCTACGAGCAGTACTTC. Its protein product is CASSPPDREAYEQYF.

The gene calls are TRBV28 and TRBJ2-5, with 10 bases that match TRBD2. The V segment lost 3 bases and the J segment 5 bases; nucleotides outside the gene matches: 6. The CDR3 length is 15 residues. The germline V gene has CDR1 MDHEN and CDR2 SYDVKM. CDR3 DNA: TGTGCCAGCAGTTTGGAGCGGGAGGGCGCGGAGACCCAGTACTTC. This codes for CASSLEREGAETQYF.

The chain carries TRBV7-2 and TRBJ2-1, with D hard to call. The germline CDR1 and CDR2 sequences are SGHTA and FQGNSA. The CDR3 has 14 amino acids. The V gene lost 5 bases and the J gene lost 2 bases, with 10 bases spanning the gap. The CDR3 loop reads CASSPGLAYNEQFF. Here the CDR3 DNA reads TGTGCCAGCAGCCCGGGTCTAGCCTACAATGAGCAGTTCTTC.

This chain connects TRBV28 to TRBJ2-2; the match to TRBD1 covers 7 bases. Germline V gives CDR1 MDHEN, CDR2 SYDVKM. CDR3 size: 15 residues. The V and J ends lost 5 bases and 4 bases, in that order; junction bases with no gene match: 7. The CDR3 nucleotides are TGTGCCAGCAGTAACTCCGGGACAGTCACCGGGGAGCTGTTTTTT. Protein sequence: CASSNSGTVTGELFF. The whole variable domain, filled in from reference TRBV28 and TRBJ2-2, reads DVKVTQSSRYLVKRTGEKVFLECVQDMDHENMFWYRQDPGLGLRLIYFSYDVKMKEKGDIPEGYSVSREKKERFSLILESASTNQTSMYLCASSNSGTVTGELFFGEGSRLTVL.